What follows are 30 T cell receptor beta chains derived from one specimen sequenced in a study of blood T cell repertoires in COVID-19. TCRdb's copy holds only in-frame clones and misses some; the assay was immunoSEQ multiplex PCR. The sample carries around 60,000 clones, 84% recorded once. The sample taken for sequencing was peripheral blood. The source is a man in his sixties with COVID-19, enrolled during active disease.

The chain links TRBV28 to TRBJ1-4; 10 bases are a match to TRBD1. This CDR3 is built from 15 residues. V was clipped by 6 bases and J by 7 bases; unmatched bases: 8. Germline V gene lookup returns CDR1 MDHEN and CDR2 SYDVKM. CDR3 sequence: CASSQMTGGGEKLFF. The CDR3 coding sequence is TGTGCCAGCAGCCAGATGACAGGGGGCGGTGAAAAACTGTTTTTT.

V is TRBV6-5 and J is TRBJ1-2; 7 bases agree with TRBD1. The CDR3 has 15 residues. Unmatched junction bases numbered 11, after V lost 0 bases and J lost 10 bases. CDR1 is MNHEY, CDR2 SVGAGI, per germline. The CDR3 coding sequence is TGTGCCAGCAGTTACTCTAACTGGGGGACAGACCCCTACACCTTC. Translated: CASSYSNWGTDPYTF.

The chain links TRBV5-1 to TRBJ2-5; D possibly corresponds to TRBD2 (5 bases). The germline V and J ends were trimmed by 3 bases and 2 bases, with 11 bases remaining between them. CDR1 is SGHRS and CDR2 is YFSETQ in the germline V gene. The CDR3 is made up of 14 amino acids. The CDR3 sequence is CASSSGKGQETQYF. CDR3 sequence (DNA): TGCGCCAGCAGCTCGGGAAAGGGACAAGAGACCCAGTACTTC.

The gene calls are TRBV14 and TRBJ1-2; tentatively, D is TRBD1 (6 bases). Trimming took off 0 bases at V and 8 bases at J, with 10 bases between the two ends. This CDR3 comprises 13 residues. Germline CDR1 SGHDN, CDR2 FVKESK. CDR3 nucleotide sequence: TGTGCCAGCAGCCAAGAGGGGGCTGGGGGCTACACCTTC. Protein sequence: CASSQEGAGGYTF.

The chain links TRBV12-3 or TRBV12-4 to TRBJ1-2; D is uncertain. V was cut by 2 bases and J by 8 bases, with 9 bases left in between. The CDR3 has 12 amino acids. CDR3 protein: CASSLSSVGYTF. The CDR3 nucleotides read TGTGCCAGCAGTTTATCGTCCGTCGGCTACACCTTC.

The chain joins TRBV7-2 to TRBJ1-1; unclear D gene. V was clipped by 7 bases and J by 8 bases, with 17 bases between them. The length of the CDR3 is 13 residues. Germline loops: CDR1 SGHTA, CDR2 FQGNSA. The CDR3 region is CASKTGGGVEAFF. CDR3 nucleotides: TGTGCCAGCAAGACCGGTGGAGGAGTAGAAGCTTTCTTT.

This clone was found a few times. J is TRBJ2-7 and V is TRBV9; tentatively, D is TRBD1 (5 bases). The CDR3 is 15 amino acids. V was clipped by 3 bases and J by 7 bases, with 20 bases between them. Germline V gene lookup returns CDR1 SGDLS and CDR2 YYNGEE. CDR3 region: CASSAAGQGKEEQYF. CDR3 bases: TGTGCCAGCAGCGCGGCTGGGCAGGGAAAAGAAGAGCAGTACTTC.

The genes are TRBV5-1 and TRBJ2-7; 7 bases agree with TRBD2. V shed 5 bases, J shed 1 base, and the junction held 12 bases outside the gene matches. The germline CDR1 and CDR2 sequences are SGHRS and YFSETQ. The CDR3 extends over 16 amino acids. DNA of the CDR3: TGCGCCAGCAGTTTTTTTGCGGGGGACCTATCCTACGAGCAGTACTTC. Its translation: CASSFFAGDLSYEQYF.

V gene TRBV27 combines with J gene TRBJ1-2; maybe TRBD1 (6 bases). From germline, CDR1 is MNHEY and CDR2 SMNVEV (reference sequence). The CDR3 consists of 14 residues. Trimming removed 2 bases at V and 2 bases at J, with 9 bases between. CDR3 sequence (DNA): TGTGCCAGCAGTTTAACAGGGACCAACTATGGCTACACCTTC. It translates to CASSLTGTNYGYTF.

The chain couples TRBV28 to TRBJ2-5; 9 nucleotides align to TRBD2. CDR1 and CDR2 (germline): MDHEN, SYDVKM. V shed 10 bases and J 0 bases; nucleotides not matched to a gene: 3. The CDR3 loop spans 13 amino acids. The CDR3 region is CATKRGDQETQYF. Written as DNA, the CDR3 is TGTGCCACCAAGCGGGGGGACCAAGAGACCCAGTACTTC.

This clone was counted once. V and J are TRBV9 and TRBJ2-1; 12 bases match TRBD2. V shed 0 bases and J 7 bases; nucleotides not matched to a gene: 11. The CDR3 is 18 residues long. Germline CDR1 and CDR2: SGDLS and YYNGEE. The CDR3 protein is CASSVGLAGGPKSNEQFF. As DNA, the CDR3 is TGTGCCAGCAGCGTAGGGCTAGCGGGAGGGCCTAAATCAAATGAGCAGTTCTTC.

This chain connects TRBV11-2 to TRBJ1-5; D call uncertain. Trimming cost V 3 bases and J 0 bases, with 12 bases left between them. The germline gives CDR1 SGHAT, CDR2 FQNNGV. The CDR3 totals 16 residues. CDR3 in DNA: TGTGCCAGCAGCTTCGATAGTGCCTATAGCAATCAGCCCCAGCATTTT. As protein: CASSFDSAYSNQPQHF.

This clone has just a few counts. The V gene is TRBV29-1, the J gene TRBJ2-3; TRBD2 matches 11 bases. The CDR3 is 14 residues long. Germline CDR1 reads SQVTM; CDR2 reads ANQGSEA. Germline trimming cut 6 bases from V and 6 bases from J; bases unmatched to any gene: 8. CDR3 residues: CSVETSGKGDTQYF. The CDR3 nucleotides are TGCAGCGTAGAGACTAGCGGGAAGGGGGATACGCAGTATTTT.

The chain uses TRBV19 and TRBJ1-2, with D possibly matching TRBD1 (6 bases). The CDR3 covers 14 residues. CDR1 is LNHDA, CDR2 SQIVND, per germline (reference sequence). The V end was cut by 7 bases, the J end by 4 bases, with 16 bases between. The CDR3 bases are TGTGCCAGTACCACCGGGGGGCGAGGCTATGGCTACACCTTC. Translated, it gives CASTTGGRGYGYTF.

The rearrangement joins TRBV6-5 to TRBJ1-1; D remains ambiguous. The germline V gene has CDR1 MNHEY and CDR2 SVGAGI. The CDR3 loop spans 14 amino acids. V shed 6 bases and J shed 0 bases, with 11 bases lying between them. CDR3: CASRLHSMNTEAFF. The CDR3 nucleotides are TGTGCCAGCAGACTACATTCCATGAACACTGAAGCTTTCTTT.

CDR3 sequence: CGPSGFPYEQYF. Written as DNA, the CDR3 is TGTGGACCGAGCGGTTTTCCCTACGAGCAGTACTTC. V and J are TRBV12-1 and TRBJ2-7; the DNA was not used to check the table's D call, TRBD2. TRBV12-1 is tagged as a pseudogene. The CDR3 contains 12 residues.

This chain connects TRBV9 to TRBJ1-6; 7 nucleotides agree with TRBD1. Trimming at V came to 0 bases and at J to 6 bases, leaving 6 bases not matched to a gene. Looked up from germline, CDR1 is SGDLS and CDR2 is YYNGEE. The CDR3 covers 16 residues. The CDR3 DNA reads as TGTGCCAGCAGCGTAGGGGAAGGGGGCGGTAATTCACCCCTCCACTTT. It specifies CASSVGEGGGNSPLHF. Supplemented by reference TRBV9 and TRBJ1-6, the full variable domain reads DSGVTQTPKHLITATGQRVTLRCSPRSGDLSVYWYQQSLDQGLQFLIQYYNGEERAKGNILERFSAQQFPDLHSELNLSSLELGDSALYFCASSVGEGGGNSPLHFGNGTRLTVT.

In DNA form, the CDR3 reads TGTGCCAGCAGCCCAGGGGGGATGGGAACAGATACGCAGTATTTT. Encoded protein: CASSPGGMGTDTQYF. This chain uses TRBV6-5 with TRBJ2-3; D might be TRBD1 (7 bases). Trimming removed 6 bases at V and 3 bases at J, with 16 bases between. This CDR3 has 15 amino acids. Germline CDR1 and CDR2: MNHEY and SVGAGI.

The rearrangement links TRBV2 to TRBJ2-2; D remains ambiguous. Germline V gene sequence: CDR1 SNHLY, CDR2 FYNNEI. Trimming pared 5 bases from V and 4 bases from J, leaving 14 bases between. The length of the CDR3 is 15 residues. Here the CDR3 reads CASSRELSSTGELFF. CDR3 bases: TGTGCCAGCAGTCGAGAATTAAGCTCCACCGGGGAGCTGTTTTTT.

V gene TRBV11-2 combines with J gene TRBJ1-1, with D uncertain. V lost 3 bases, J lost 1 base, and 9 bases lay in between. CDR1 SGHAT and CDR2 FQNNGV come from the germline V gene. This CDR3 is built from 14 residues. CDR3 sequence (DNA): TGTGCCAGCAGCTTCTCAACTTCGAACACTGAAGCTTTCTTT. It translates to CASSFSTSNTEAFF.

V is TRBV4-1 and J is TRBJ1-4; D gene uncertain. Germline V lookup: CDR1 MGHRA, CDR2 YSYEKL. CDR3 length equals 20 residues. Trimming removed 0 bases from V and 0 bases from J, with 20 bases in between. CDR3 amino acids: CASSQDSLKFRRTTNEKLFF. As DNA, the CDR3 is TGCGCCAGCAGCCAAGATTCATTGAAGTTCCGCAGGACAACTAATGAAAAACTGTTTTTT.

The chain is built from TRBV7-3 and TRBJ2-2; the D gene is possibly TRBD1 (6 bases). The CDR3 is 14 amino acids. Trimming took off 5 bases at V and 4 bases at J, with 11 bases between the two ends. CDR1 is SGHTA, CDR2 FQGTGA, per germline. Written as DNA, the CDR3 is TGTGCCAGCAGCCCCGGACAGCTCACCGGGGAGCTGTTTTTT. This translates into CASSPGQLTGELFF.

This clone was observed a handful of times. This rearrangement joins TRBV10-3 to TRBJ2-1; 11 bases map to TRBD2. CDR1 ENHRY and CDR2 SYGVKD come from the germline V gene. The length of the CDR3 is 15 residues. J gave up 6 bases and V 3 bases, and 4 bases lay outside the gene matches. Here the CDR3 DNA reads TGTGCCATCAGTGATAGCGGGAGGGCCTCCAATGAGCAGTTCTTC. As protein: CAISDSGRASNEQFF.

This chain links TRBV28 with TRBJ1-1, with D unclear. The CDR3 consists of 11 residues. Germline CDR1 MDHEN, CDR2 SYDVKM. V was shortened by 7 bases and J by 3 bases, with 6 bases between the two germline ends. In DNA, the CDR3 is TGTGCCAGCAAGAGATACACTGAAGCTTTCTTT. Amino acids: CASKRYTEAFF.

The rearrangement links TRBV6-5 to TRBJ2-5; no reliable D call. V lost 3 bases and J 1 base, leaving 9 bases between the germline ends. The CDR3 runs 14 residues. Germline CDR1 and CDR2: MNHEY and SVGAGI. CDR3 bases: TGTGCCAGCAGTTATAGTCCCGCCCAAGAGACCCAGTACTTC. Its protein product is CASSYSPAQETQYF.

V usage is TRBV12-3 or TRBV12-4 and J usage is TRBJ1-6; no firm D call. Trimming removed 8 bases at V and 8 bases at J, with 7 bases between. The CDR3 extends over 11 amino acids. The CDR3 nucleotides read TGTGCCAGCGGAGTACATTCACCCCTCCACTTT. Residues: CASGVHSPLHF.

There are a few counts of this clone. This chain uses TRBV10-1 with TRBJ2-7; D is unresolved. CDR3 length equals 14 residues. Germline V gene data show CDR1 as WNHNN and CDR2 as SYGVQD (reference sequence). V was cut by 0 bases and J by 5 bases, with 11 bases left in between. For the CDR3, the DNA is TGCGCCAGCAGTGAGTCGAGAGGAGTAAACGAGCAGTACTTC. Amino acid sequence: CASSESRGVNEQYF.

The CDR3 bases are TGCGCCAGCAGCATAGGGACAGGTGAGGATACGCAGTATTTT. Translating gives CASSIGTGEDTQYF. The rearrangement uses TRBV5-1 and TRBJ2-3; 8 bases are a match to TRBD1. J lost 6 bases, V lost 4 bases, and 7 bases had no gene match. CDR3 length equals 14 residues. The germline V gene encodes CDR1 SGHRS and CDR2 YFSETQ.

CDR3 nucleotides: TGTGCCAGCAGCGTAGGGGACTGGGACTCCTACGAGCAGTACTTC. Protein product: CASSVGDWDSYEQYF. This chain links TRBV9 with TRBJ2-7; possibly TRBD2 for D (6 bases). The V end was cut by 0 bases, the J end by 0 bases, with 10 bases between. In germline, CDR1 is SGDLS, CDR2 YYNGEE. This CDR3 region has 15 residues.

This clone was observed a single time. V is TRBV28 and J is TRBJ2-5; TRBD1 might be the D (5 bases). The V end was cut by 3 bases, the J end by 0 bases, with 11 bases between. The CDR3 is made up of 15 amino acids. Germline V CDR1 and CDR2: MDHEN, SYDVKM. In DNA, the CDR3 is TGTGCCAGCAGTTTCAAGGGGTCGTACCAAGAGACCCAGTACTTC. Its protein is CASSFKGSYQETQYF.